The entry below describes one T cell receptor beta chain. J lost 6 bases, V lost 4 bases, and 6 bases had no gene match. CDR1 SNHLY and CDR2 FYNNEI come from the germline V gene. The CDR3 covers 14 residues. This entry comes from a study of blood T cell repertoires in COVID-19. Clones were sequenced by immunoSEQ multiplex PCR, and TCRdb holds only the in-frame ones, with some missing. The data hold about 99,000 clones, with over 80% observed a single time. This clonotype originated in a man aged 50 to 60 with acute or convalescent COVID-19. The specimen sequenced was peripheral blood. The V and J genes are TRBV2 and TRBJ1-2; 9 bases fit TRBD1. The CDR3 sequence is CASSGNRGQHGYTF. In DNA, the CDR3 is TGTGCCAGCAGTGGGAACAGGGGGCAGCATGGCTACACCTTC.